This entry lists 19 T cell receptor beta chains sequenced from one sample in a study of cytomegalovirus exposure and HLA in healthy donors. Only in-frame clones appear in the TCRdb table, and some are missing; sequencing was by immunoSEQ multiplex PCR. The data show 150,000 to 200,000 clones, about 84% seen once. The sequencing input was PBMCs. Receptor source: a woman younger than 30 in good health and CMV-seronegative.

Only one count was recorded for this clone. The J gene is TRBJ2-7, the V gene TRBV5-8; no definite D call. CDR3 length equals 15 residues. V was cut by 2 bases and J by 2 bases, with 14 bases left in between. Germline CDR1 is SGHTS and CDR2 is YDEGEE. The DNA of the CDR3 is TGTGCCAGCAGCTTTACTCGAGCGAGTCCCTACGAGCAGTACTTC. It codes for CASSFTRASPYEQYF. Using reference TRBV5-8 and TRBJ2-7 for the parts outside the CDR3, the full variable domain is EAGVTQSPTHLIKTRGQQATLRCSPISGHTSVYWYQQALGLGLQFLLWYDEGEERNRGNFPPRFSGRQFPNYSSELNVNALELEDSALYLCASSFTRASPYEQYFGPGTRLTVT.

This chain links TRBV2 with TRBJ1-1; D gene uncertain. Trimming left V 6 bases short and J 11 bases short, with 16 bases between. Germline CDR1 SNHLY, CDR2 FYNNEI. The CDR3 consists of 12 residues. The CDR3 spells CASSALTRDAFF. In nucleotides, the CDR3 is TGTGCCAGCAGCGCGCTAACTCGGGATGCTTTCTTT.

CDR3 sequence reads: CASNLDRVNQPQHF. The CDR3 DNA reads as TGTGCCAGCAACTTGGACAGGGTAAATCAGCCCCAGCATTTT. V is TRBV2 and J is TRBJ1-5; 8 positions agree with TRBD1. The trim removed 7 bases at V and 4 bases at J, leaving 6 bases unmatched. The CDR3 consists of 14 residues. CDR1 is SNHLY, CDR2 FYNNEI, per germline.

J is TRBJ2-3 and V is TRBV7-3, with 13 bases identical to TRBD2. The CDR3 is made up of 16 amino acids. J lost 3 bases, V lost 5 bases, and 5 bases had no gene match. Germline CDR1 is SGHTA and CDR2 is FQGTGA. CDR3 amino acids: CASSPTSGGGTDTQYF. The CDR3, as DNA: TGTGCCAGCAGCCCCACTAGCGGGGGGGGTACAGATACGCAGTATTTT.

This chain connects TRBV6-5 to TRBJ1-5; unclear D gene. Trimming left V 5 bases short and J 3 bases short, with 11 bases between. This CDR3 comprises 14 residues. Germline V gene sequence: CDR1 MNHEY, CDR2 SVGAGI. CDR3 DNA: TGTGCCAGCAGTCCCCGTGAGGCCAATCAGCCCCAGCATTTT. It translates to CASSPREANQPQHF.

The CDR3 reads CASKSPSAGTGIYNEQFF. Written as DNA, the CDR3 is TGTGCCAGCAAATCCCCCTCAGCGGGGACAGGGATATACAATGAGCAGTTCTTC. The rearrangement uses TRBV25-1 and TRBJ2-1, with 9 bases aligning to TRBD1. Germline assignment: CDR1 MGHDK and CDR2 SYGVNS. V was pared by 7 bases and J by 4 bases, with 17 bases of the junction left unmatched. The length of the CDR3 is 18 residues.

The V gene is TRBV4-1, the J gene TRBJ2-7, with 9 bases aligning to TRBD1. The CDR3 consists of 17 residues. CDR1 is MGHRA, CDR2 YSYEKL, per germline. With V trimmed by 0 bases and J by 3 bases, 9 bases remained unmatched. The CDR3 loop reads CASSQDHGTGIVYEQYF. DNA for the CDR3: TGCGCCAGCAGCCAAGATCATGGGACAGGGATTGTCTACGAGCAGTACTTC.

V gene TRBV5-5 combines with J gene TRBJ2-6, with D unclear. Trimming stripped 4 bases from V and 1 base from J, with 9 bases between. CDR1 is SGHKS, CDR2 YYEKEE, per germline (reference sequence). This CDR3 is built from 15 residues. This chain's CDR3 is CASSPSGSGANVLTF. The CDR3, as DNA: TGTGCCAGCAGCCCGTCGGGTTCTGGGGCCAACGTCCTGACTTTC.

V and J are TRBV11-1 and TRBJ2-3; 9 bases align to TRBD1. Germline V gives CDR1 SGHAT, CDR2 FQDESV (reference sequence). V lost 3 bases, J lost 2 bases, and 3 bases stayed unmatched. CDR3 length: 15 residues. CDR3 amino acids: CASSFGQGTTDTQYF. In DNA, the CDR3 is TGTGCCAGCAGCTTCGGACAGGGGACCACAGATACGCAGTATTTT. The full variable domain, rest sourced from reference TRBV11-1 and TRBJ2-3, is EAEVAQSPRYKITEKSQAVAFWCDPISGHATLYWYRQILGQGPELLVQFQDESVVDDSQLPKDRFSAERLKGVDSTLKIQPAELGDSAMYLCASSFGQGTTDTQYFGPGTRLTVL.

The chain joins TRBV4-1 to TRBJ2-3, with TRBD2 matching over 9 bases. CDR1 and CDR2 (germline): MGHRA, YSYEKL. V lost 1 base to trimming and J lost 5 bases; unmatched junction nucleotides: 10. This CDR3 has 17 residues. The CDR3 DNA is TGCGCCAGCAGCCAAGCTAAAATAGCGGGAGTGCGAGATACGCAGTATTTT. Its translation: CASSQAKIAGVRDTQYF.

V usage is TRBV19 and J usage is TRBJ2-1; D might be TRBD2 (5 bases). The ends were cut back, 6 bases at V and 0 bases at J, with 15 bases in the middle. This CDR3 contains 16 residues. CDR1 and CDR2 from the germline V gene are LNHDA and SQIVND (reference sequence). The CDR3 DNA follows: TGTGCCAGTAGGCACATCGGGGAGAGCTCCTACAATGAGCAGTTCTTC. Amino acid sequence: CASRHIGESSYNEQFF.

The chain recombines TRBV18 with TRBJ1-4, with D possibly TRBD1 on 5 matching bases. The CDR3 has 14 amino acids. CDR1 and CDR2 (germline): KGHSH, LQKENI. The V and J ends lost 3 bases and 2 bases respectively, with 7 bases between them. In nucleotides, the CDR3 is TGTGCCAGCTCACCTCGACAGACTAATGAAAAACTGTTTTTT. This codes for CASSPRQTNEKLFF.

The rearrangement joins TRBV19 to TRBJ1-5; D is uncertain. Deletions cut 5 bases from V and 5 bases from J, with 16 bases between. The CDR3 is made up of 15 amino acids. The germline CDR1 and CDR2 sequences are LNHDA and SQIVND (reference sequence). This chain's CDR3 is CASSPAEGSYQPQHF. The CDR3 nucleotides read TGTGCCAGTAGTCCCGCGGAAGGAAGTTATCAGCCCCAGCATTTT.

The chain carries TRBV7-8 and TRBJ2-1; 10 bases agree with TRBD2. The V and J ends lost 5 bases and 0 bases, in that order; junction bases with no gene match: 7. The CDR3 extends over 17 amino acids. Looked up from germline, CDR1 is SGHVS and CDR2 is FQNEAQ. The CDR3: CASSVSGGTSSYNEQFF. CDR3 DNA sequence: TGTGCCAGCAGCGTTAGCGGGGGGACGAGCTCCTACAATGAGCAGTTCTTC.

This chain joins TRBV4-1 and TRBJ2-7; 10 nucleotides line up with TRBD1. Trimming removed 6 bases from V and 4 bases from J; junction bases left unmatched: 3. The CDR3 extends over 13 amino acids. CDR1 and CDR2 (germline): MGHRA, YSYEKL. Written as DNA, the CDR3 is TGCGCCAGCAGGGGGACAGGGGAATACGAGCAGTACTTC. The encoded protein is CASRGTGEYEQYF.

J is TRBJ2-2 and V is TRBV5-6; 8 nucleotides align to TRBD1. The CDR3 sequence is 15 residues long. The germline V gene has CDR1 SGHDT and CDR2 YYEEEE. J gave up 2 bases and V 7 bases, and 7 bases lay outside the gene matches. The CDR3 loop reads CASHEQGANTGELFF. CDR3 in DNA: TGTGCCAGCCATGAGCAGGGGGCTAACACCGGGGAGCTGTTTTTT.

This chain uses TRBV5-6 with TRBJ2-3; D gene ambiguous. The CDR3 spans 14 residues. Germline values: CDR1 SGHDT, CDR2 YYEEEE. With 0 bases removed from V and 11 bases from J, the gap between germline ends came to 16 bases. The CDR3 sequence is CASSLDFSFTGQYF. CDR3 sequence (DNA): TGTGCCAGCAGCTTGGACTTTAGCTTTACGGGGCAGTATTTT.

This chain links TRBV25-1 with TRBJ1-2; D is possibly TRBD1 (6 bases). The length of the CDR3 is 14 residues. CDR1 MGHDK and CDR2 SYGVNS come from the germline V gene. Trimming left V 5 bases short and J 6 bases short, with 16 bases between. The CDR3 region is CASSNKGQGHGYTF. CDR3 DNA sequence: TGTGCCAGCAGTAATAAAGGGCAGGGGCATGGCTACACCTTC.

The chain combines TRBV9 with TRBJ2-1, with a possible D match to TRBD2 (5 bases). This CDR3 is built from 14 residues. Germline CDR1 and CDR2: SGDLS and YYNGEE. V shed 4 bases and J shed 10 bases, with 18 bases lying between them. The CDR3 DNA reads TGTGCCAGCAGCCCCGAGGGCCTAGTTAACGAGCAGTTCTTC. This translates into CASSPEGLVNEQFF.